The 10 T cell receptor beta chains below were found in one sample sequenced in a study of blood T cell repertoires in COVID-19 (TCRdb year 2020). Library generation was performed with the immunoSEQ multiplex PCR assay. TCRdb stores this immuneACCESS table with in-frame sequences only. Part of the clones is absent; in the studies checked, under half of the shortfall reflects unresolved V genes, and no reason is known for the rest. In this sample the table shows approximately 250,000 clones, roughly 91% of which occur a single time. The ten largest clones represent roughly 0.89% of the sample. Source material: peripheral blood. All receptors come from a man in his thirties or forties with COVID-19, enrolled during active disease.

The chain uses TRBV5-4 and TRBJ1-3; 7 positions match TRBD1. The CDR3 extends over 14 amino acids. The junction had 2 bases not matched to a gene; V was cut back by 2 bases and J by 3 bases. CDR1 and CDR2 (germline): SGHNT, YYREEE (reference sequence). The CDR3 here is CASSLTGVGNTIYF. The CDR3 DNA is TGTGCCAGCAGCTTAACAGGGGTTGGAAACACCATATATTTT.

The chain employs TRBV5-1 and TRBJ1-1; 7 nucleotides agree with TRBD1. This CDR3 comprises 15 residues. The V segment lost 4 bases and the J segment 4 bases; nucleotides outside the gene matches: 10. Germline loops: CDR1 SGHRS, CDR2 YFSETQ. This CDR3 is CASSHRQGGSTEAFF. The CDR3 nucleotides read TGCGCCAGCAGCCACCGACAGGGTGGGAGCACTGAAGCTTTCTTT.

This chain joins TRBV19 and TRBJ1-4, with D uncertain. CDR3 length: 16 residues. Germline V gives CDR1 LNHDA, CDR2 SQIVND (reference sequence). The V end was cut by 8 bases, the J end by 7 bases, with 23 bases between. The CDR3 loop reads CASGDPTPGTSEKLFF. The CDR3 DNA is TGTGCCAGTGGTGATCCCACTCCAGGTACCAGTGAAAAACTGTTTTTT.

The chain employs TRBV4-1 and TRBJ2-7; no firm D call. The germline gives CDR1 MGHRA, CDR2 YSYEKL. The CDR3 has 13 residues. Trimming pared 0 bases from V and 6 bases from J, leaving 9 bases between. CDR3 DNA sequence: TGCGCCAGCAGCCAAGAGGCAGGCTCCGAGCAGTACTTC. Its protein is CASSQEAGSEQYF.

The chain uses TRBV10-2 and TRBJ2-5, with 9 bases aligning to TRBD1. Germline CDR1 WSHSY, CDR2 SAAADI. V shed 8 bases, J shed 7 bases, and the junction held 8 bases outside the gene matches. This CDR3 is built from 13 residues. CDR3 loop: CASGTGTVGTQYF. The CDR3 DNA is TGCGCCAGCGGGACAGGGACGGTGGGGACCCAGTACTTC.

The chain uses TRBV5-1 and TRBJ2-1; 13 nucleotides agree with TRBD2. This CDR3 is built from 15 residues. Per germline, CDR1 SGHRS and CDR2 YFSETQ. With 4 bases clipped from V and 6 bases from J, the junction kept 4 bases outside the gene matches. The CDR3 bases are TGCGCCAGCAGCCCGACTAGCGGGGGGCTCAATGAGCAGTTCTTC. It is translated as CASSPTSGGLNEQFF.

This rearrangement joins TRBV23-1 to TRBJ1-5, with 10 bases that match TRBD1. TRBV23-1 counts as an open reading frame of uncertain function. The CDR3 runs to 16 residues. V dropped 2 bases and J dropped 4; count of bases not matched to a gene: 5. DNA for the CDR3: TGCGCCAGCAGTCAAGACCGGGACAGGGGTAATCAGCCCCAGCATTTT. This translates into CASSQDRDRGNQPQHF.

The V and J genes are TRBV9 and TRBJ2-3, with D possibly matching TRBD1 (7 bases). The germline V gene has CDR1 SGDLS and CDR2 YYNGEE. The CDR3 consists of 16 residues. V dropped 4 bases and J dropped 6 bases, with 21 bases sitting between them. This CDR3 reads CASSPSGRAGGDTQYF. The CDR3, as DNA: TGTGCCAGCAGCCCCTCGGGTCGGGCAGGGGGGGATACGCAGTATTTT.

The CDR3 here is CASSSGYNQPQHF. The CDR3 bases are TGTGCCAGCAGTTCAGGGTACAATCAGCCCCAGCATTTT. The chain couples TRBV7-9 to TRBJ1-5, with D maybe TRBD1 (5 bases). CDR3 length equals 13 residues. V was cut by 6 bases and J by 3 bases, with 9 bases left in between. In germline, CDR1 is SEHNR, CDR2 FQNEAQ (reference sequence).

The V gene is TRBV5-1, the J gene TRBJ1-1; TRBD1 matches at 9 bases. V lost 6 bases to trimming and J lost 5 bases; unmatched junction nucleotides: 8. Germline values: CDR1 SGHRS, CDR2 YFSETQ. This CDR3 has 14 residues. CDR3 loop: CASTLTGGYTEAFF. CDR3 nucleotide sequence: TGCGCCAGCACGTTGACAGGGGGTTATACTGAAGCTTTCTTT.